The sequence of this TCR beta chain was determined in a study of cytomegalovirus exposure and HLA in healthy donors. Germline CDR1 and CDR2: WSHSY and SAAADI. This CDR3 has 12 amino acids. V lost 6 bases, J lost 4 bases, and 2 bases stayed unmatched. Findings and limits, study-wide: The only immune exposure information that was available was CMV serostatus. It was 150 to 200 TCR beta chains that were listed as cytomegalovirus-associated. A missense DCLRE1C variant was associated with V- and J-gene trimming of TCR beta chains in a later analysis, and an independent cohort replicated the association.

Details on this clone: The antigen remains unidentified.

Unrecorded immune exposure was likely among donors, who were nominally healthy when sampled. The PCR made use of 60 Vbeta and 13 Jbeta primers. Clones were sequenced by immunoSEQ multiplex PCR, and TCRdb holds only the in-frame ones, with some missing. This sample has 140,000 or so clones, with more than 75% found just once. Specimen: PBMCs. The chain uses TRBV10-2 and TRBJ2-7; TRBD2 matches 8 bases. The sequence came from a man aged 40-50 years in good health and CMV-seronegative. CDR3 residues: CASSGGEYEQYF. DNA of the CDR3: TGCGCCAGCAGCGGGGGGGAGTACGAGCAGTACTTC.